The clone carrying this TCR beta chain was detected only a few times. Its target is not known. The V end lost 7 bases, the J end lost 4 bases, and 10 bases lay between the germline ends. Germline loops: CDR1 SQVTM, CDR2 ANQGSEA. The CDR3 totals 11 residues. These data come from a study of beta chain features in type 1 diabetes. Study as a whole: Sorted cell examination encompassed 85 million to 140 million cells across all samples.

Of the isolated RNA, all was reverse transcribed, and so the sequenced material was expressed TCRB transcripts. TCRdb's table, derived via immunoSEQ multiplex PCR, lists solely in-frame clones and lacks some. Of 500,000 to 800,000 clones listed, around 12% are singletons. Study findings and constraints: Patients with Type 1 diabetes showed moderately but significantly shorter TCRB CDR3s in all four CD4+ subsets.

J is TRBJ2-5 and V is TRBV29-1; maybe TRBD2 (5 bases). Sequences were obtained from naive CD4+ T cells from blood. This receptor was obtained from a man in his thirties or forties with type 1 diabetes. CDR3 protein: CSGGGGETQYF. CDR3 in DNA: TGCAGCGGGGGTGGAGGAGAGACCCAGTACTTC.